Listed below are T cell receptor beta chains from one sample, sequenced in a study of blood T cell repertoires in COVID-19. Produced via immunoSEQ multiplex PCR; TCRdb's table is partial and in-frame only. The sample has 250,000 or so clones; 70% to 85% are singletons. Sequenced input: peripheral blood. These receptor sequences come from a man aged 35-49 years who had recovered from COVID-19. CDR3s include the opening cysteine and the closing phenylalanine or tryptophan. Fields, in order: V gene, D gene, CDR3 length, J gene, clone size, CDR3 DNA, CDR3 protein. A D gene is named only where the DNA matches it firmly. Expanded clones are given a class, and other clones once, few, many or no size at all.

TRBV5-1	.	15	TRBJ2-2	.	TGCGCCAGCACGCAGGGGGGATCGATGACCGGGGAGCTGTTTTTT	CASTQGGSMTGELFF
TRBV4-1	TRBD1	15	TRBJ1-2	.	TGCGCCAGCAGTCACGCGGGACAGGGGTTTTATGGCTACACCTTC	CASSHAGQGFYGYTF
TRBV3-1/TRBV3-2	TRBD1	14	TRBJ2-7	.	TGTGCCAGCAGCCCGGGGACAGGAAACTACGAGCAGTACTTC	CASSPGTGNYEQYF
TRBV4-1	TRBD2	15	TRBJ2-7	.	TGCGCCAGCAGCCAACAATCCGCCCGGGGGGACGAGCAGTACTTC	CASSQQSARGDEQYF
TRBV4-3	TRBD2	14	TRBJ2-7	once	TGCGCCAGCAGCCAACAGCGGGACTCCTACGAGCAGTACTTC	CASSQQRDSYEQYF
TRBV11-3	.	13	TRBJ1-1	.	TGTGCCAGCAGCTCCGAGTGGAACACTGAAGCTTTCTTT	CASSSEWNTEAFF
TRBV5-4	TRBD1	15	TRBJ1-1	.	TGTGCCAGCAGCAGGGGGACAGGTTTGAACACTGAAGCTTTCTTT	CASSRGTGLNTEAFF
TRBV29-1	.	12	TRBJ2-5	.	TGCAGCCTCCAGACTAGTGGCGAGACCCAGTACTTC	CSLQTSGETQYF
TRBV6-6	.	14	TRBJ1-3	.	TGTGCCAGCAGTTACGTGGCGGTGGGAAACACCATATATTTT	CASSYVAVGNTIYF
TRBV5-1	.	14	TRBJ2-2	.	TGCGCCAGCAGCTCGGGGAGGGGGTCCGGGGAGCTGTTTTTT	CASSSGRGSGELFF